The subject of this entry is one T cell receptor (beta chain). Blood sampling was done at baseline, cycle 4 day 1, and cycle 7 day 1. The germline V gene encodes CDR1 SGHDT and CDR2 YYEEEE. CDR3 length: 17 amino acids. V lost 1 base and J lost 6, with 20 bases in between. This record comes from a study of OX40 agonist ivuxolimab in advanced cancers. Study overall: The drug used for patients, ivuxolimab, was an agonistic anti-OX40 (CD134) antibody. Partial responses were recorded for three patients, including one with hepatocellular carcinoma and two with cutaneous melanoma. At roughly 80% male, the cohort had a mean age of 60 years, ranging from about 23 to 79.

The method was immunoSEQ multiplex PCR; TCRdb's version includes in-frame clones alone and lacks a portion of them. Among approximately 60,000 clones listed, almost 95% were seen once. The sample in question was CD4+ or CD8+ T cells sorted from blood, obtained in a trial of the OX40 agonist ivuxolimab. The receptor was isolated from an adult with an advanced solid tumor such as melanoma, head and neck, liver or kidney cancer. This chain connects TRBV5-6 to TRBJ1-3; D is unresolved. CDR3 coding DNA: TGTGCCAGCAGCTTGCCTCCGGGTCTCCCGGAGGAAAACACCATATATTTT. Protein product: CASSLPPGLPEENTIYF.